The table lists the clone carrying this T cell receptor beta chain with many counts. The antigen is unknown. This specimen belongs to a study of identical twins. TCRdb re-called the 5' RACE reads through MiXCR, storing one row per CDR3 protein. The sample lists approximately 300,000 distinct CDR3 sequences, around 9.7% seen once, with about 7.1% in the top ten. The study's findings and limits: Insertions ran lower in abundant cord blood beta clonotypes, though not in memory repertoires. Twins' excess sharing was less marked for out-of-frame beta sequences. It was possible that invariant MAIT and iNKT cells partly confounded the zero-insertion analyses.

The V gene's germline CDR1 is SEHNR and CDR2 FQNEAQ (reference sequence). The V and J ends lost 1 base and 0 bases, in that order; junction bases with no gene match: 9. The CDR3 runs to 17 residues. This same sample was also part of a study on yellow fever vaccine responses in identical twins.

The material sequenced was CD8+ T cells sorted from blood. This clonotype was obtained from a woman aged 18-29 years in good health. The chain is built from TRBV7-9 and TRBJ2-7, with TRBD2 matching over 7 bases. DNA of the CDR3: TGTGCCAGCAGCTTAGGTCCGTCTAGCGGAAGCTCCTACGAGCAGTACTTC. It yields the protein CASSLGPSSGSSYEQYF.